In its sample, the clone carrying this T cell receptor (beta chain) was seen a few times. The source of the sample is a study of CD8 T cells in Susac syndrome. V was trimmed by 1 base and J by 0 bases, leaving 7 bases between them. Germline CDR1 and CDR2: MDHEN and SYDVKM. This CDR3 has 15 residues. Roughly 0.45 to 1 ug RNA was reverse transcribed with random hexamers. TCRdb recomputed calls from the immunoSEQ multiplex PCR reads with MiXCR, one row per CDR3 protein. The sample includes about 66,000 distinct CDR3 sequences, just under 95% of them seen just once. What was sequenced was CD8+ T cells from PBMCs. This receptor was obtained from a human donor with multiple sclerosis. J is TRBJ2-1 and V is TRBV28; the D gene is possibly TRBD1 (6 bases). CDR3 in amino acids: CASSLLGGSYNEQFF. For the CDR3, the DNA is TGTGCCAGCAGTTTATTAGGGGGCTCCTACAATGAGCAGTTCTTC.